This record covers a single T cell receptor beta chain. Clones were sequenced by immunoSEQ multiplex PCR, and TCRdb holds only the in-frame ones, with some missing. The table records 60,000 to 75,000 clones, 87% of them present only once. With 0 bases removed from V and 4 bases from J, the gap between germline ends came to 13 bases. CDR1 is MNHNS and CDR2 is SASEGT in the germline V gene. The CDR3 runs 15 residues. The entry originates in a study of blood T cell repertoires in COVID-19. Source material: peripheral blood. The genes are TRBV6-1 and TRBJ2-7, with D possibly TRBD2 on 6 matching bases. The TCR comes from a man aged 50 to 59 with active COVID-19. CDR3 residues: CASSEARRGPYEQYF. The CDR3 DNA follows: TGTGCCAGCAGTGAAGCGCGGCGGGGACCGTACGAGCAGTACTTC.